The sequence of this T cell receptor (beta chain) was determined in a study of T cell responses to AZD1222 COVID-19 vaccine (dated by TCRdb to the early 2020s). For context, the study as a whole: AZD1222 recipients with second doses at about 4 weeks or about 12 weeks were pooled, because spike-specific TCR depth and breadth did not differ between schedules. A total of just over 230 trial participants underwent TCR sequencing, of whom around 200 received two doses of AZD1222 and about 25 received two doses of the MenACWY control vaccine. Enrollment into the trials was organized by age into subgroups of 18-55, 56-69 and 70-plus years, and those subgroups contained roughly 150, 30 and 60 TCR-sequenced participants, respectively.

CDR1 and CDR2, per the germline V gene, are MRHNA and SNTAGT. There are 15 amino acids in the CDR3, from cysteine to phenylalanine inclusive. The CDR3 DNA has 45 bases and is translated from base 1. The CDR3 regions of human TCRbeta chains were subjected to immunosequencing. In the source study's methods: Repertoire TCRs were matched against a reference library of SARS-CoV-2-specific TCRs generated with the MIRA antigen-specificity platform. Breadth meant the fraction of unique TCRs that were SARS-CoV-2-associated, whereas depth meant the fraction of total T cells that were SARS-CoV-2-associated. Using the MIRA data, every spike-specific TCR was mapped to the spike region that the TCR reacted to and assigned to either a CD4 or a CD8 class. Log10-transformed breadth and depth values were compared by one-way ANOVA with Sidak's multiple comparisons tests. Imported from immuneACCESS, the table was reduced by TCRdb to in-frame sequences with V and J called. These copies leave out some clones; in studies compared against another copy, an unresolved V gene accounts for under half, and the cause of the remainder is not known. Clone size and V and J calls were adopted from that table, with D and trimming inferred from the DNA. Here the sample has some 120,000 clones; 88% occur a single time. Jointly, the top ten make up approximately 9.6% of the sample.

With respect to this clone: Its antigen is still unknown. Compared with germline, one end of the junction differs, possibly owing to a read error.

Overall study results and their limits: The vaccine-associated CD4 TCRs covered the entire spike protein, and the dominant responses fell in regions 160-218 and 743-854. Epitopes outside the regions mutated in the B.1.351 and B.1.1.7 variants were reportedly recognized by nearly half of the unique spike-specific TCRs. Conclusions about previously exposed vaccinees are limited, since just five or six AZD1222 recipients were seropositive for SARS-CoV-2 at baseline. Most participants were white British and females outnumbered males, and the authors suggested that clonal diversity may have been underestimated. In the small 56-69-year group, the increase in depth fell short of significance, most likely because of low power. No day 14 peak-response samples were available, so repertoires were characterized only after the peak T cell response. Spike-specific TCR breadth and depth rose significantly after two AZD1222 doses compared with day 0 and with MenACWY recipients.

The time point label, as the study defines it: baseline before first vaccination. Vaccinee samples were obtained from the UK trials COV001 and COV002, which included a single-blind randomized controlled phase 2/3 trial of AZD1222 (ChAdOx1 nCoV-19) in healthy adults. For TCRbeta chain sequencing, PBMC samples from trial participants were taken at day 0 and at day 28 after the second dose. The chain employs TRBV6-4 and TRBJ1-1, with 7 bases in between that match TRBD1. The starting material was peripheral blood, obtained on day 0 of AZD1222 vaccination. The receptor was derived from an adult in good health. The DNA sequence reads TGTGCCAGCAGCGAAAACGACAGGGTGAAAACTGAAGCTTTCTTT. It codes for CASSENDRVKTEAFF.